Each of the 23 T cell receptor beta chains below was sequenced from the same sample in a study of human T cells and chemical hapten exposure. Documented time point: healthy volunteer bleed at 2 weeks. RNA extraction used unfractionated whole blood as the source of total RNA. Via MiXCR, TCRdb re-called the RACE reads, giving one row per CDR3 protein. Of about 130,000 distinct CDR3 sequences listed, more than 7.5% are singletons. The sequenced sample was whole blood. The receptors were sampled from a male donor in good health. Some clones in this sample may be carry-over from other donors' samples.

This clonotype turned up a few times. The V gene is TRBV7-2, the J gene TRBJ1-6, with D uncertain. This CDR3 region has 14 residues. CDR1 and CDR2 (germline): SGHTA, FQGNSA. V was cut by 7 bases and J by 8 bases, with 15 bases left in between. CDR3 DNA: TGTGCCAGCAACCCCGGCGGGCGGTATTCACCCCTCCACTTT. Protein product: CASNPGGRYSPLHF.

This chain connects TRBV6-5 to TRBJ1-3, with D unclear. In germline, CDR1 is MNHEY, CDR2 SVGAGI. This CDR3 comprises 15 residues. The V gene lost 7 bases and the J gene lost 0 bases, with 13 bases spanning the gap. The DNA of the CDR3 is TGTGCCAGCACCTCGGCCCTGAGCTCTGGAAACACCATATATTTT. Translated, it gives CASTSALSSGNTIYF.

This clonotype has at least ten counts. The J gene is TRBJ1-1, the V gene TRBV5-1; D remains unclear. CDR1 is SGHRS, CDR2 YFSETQ, per germline. Trimming removed 0 bases at V and 5 bases at J, with 8 bases between. The CDR3 spans 13 residues. The CDR3 here is CASSLVAETEAFF. The CDR3 DNA follows: TGCGCCAGCAGCTTGGTGGCAGAGACTGAAGCTTTCTTT.

This clonotype is categorized as medium-sized (0.01 to 0.1%). V and J are TRBV29-1 and TRBJ1-2, with 7 bases fitting TRBD1. V shed 5 bases, J shed 0 bases, and the junction held 12 bases outside the gene matches. The CDR3 length is 16 residues. The V gene's germline CDR1 is SQVTM and CDR2 ANQGSEA. The CDR3 loop reads CSVSAGGGSPNYGYTF. The CDR3 bases are TGCAGCGTTTCAGCAGGGGGGGGATCCCCTAACTATGGCTACACCTTC.

This clonotype has a handful of counts. The V gene is TRBV5-1, the J gene TRBJ1-3; no definite D call. The germline V gene encodes CDR1 SGHRS and CDR2 YFSETQ. This CDR3 is 13 amino acids long. V dropped 2 bases and J dropped 2 bases, with 5 bases sitting between them. Here the CDR3 reads CASSLRTGNTIYF. In DNA form, the CDR3 reads TGCGCCAGCAGCTTAAGGACTGGAAACACCATATATTTT.

This clonotype has just a few counts. The chain is built from TRBV14 and TRBJ2-7, with D tentatively TRBD2 (5 bases). The V and J ends lost 2 bases and 6 bases respectively, with 11 bases between them. Germline lookup yields CDR1 SGHDN and CDR2 FVKESK. The CDR3 loop spans 13 amino acids. CDR3 region: CASSQFPGTEQYF. CDR3 DNA sequence: TGTGCCAGCAGCCAATTCCCGGGAACCGAGCAGTACTTC.

This clonotype was seen a handful of times. The chain has TRBV29-1 and TRBJ1-2; possible D gene TRBD1, 5 bases. CDR1 is SQVTM and CDR2 is ANQGSEA in the germline V gene. The length of the CDR3 is 16 residues. Trimming took off 4 bases at V and 10 bases at J, with 28 bases between the two ends. The CDR3 loop reads CSVVPAASDPGRDYTF. The DNA for the CDR3 is TGCAGCGTTGTCCCGGCGGCCTCTGACCCAGGGCGGGACTACACCTTC.

This clonotype turned up a few times. This rearrangement joins TRBV29-1 to TRBJ1-1, with 7 bases fitting TRBD1. Germline assignment: CDR1 SQVTM and CDR2 ANQGSEA. This CDR3 has 13 residues. Germline trimming cut 7 bases from V and 1 base from J; bases unmatched to any gene: 6. The CDR3 loop reads CSARGQGNTEAFF. In nucleotides, the CDR3 is TGCAGCGCAAGGGGGCAAGGGAACACTGAAGCTTTCTTT.

The CDR3 region has the DNA TGTGCCAGCAGCTTGGGGACGGTCCAAACAGATACGCAGTATTTT. Translated: CASSLGTVQTDTQYF. The chain combines TRBV5-6 with TRBJ2-3, with D hard to call. CDR3 length equals 15 residues. The V gene's germline CDR1 is SGHDT and CDR2 YYEEEE. V shed 0 bases and J shed 3 bases, with 11 bases lying between them.

The V call is TRBV18, the J call TRBJ2-7; a weak D match, TRBD1 (6 bases). The CDR3 has 16 amino acids. V dropped 2 bases and J dropped 3 bases, with 17 bases sitting between them. Germline V CDR1 and CDR2: KGHSH, LQKENI. The CDR3 sequence is CASSPWRQDGVYEQYF. The CDR3, as DNA: TGTGCCAGCTCACCATGGAGACAGGACGGAGTCTACGAGCAGTACTTC.

The chain employs TRBV7-9 and TRBJ1-2; D gene uncertain. The length of the CDR3 is 15 residues. V lost 0 bases to trimming and J lost 5 bases, with 13 bases between them. Germline V gives CDR1 SEHNR, CDR2 FQNEAQ (reference sequence). The CDR3 loop reads CASSLAVATWYGYTF. CDR3 coding DNA: TGTGCCAGCAGCTTAGCGGTGGCTACGTGGTATGGCTACACCTTC.

There are many counts of this clonotype. The chain carries TRBV4-1 and TRBJ2-1, with TRBD2 as a possible D gene (6 bases). V was pared by 1 base and J by 10 bases, with 14 bases between. Germline CDR1 is MGHRA and CDR2 is YSYEKL. The CDR3 loop spans 14 amino acids. As DNA, the CDR3 is TGCGCCAGCAGCCAAGGTATTAGCGGCAAGGAGCAGTTCTTC. Residues: CASSQGISGKEQFF.

V gene TRBV4-3 combines with J gene TRBJ2-2; TRBD1 aligns across 8 bases. The CDR3 is made up of 15 amino acids. J lost 7 bases, V lost 2 bases, and 6 bases had no gene match. Germline V CDR1 and CDR2: LGHNA, YSLEER. CDR3 amino acids: CASSQRTGSGGELFF. CDR3 nucleotides: TGCGCCAGCAGCCAACGGACAGGGTCCGGCGGGGAGCTGTTTTTT.

This clonotype has only a few counts. The chain carries TRBV6-8 and TRBJ2-7, with D possibly TRBD2 on 6 matching bases. The germline V gene has CDR1 MNHGY and CDR2 SAAAGT. This CDR3 contains 15 residues. Trimming took off 9 bases at V and 2 bases at J, with 20 bases between the two ends. Here the CDR3 reads CASEILQGLAYEQYF. The CDR3 coding sequence is TGTGCCAGTGAGATATTGCAGGGACTCGCCTACGAGCAGTACTTC.

The chain joins TRBV28 to TRBJ1-4; TRBD1 agrees at 8 bases. V dropped 6 bases and J dropped 8; count of bases not matched to a gene: 11. Germline V gene lookup returns CDR1 MDHEN and CDR2 SYDVKM. The CDR3 consists of 15 residues. CDR3 in DNA: TGTGCCAGCAGCGACCCGACAGGGGCTGGGGAAAAACTGTTTTTT. This encodes CASSDPTGAGEKLFF.

The V and J genes are TRBV7-7 and TRBJ2-7, with 13 bases matching TRBD2. The CDR3 loop spans 16 amino acids. V shed 3 bases, J shed 2 bases, and the junction held 4 bases outside the gene matches. Germline V gives CDR1 SSHAT, CDR2 FNYEAQ (reference sequence). CDR3: CASSLEGLAGTYEQYF. The CDR3 DNA sequence: TGTGCCAGCAGCTTGGAGGGACTAGCGGGAACCTACGAGCAGTACTTC.

This clonotype appeared a few times. This sequence joins TRBV20-1 and TRBJ2-3; 11 nucleotides agree with TRBD2. The CDR3 loop spans 15 amino acids. In germline, CDR1 is DFQATT, CDR2 SNEGSKA (reference sequence). With 5 bases clipped from V and 4 bases from J, the junction kept 8 bases outside the gene matches. CDR3 in DNA: TGCAGTGCTGACCAACTAGCGGGAGTTGCAGATACGCAGTATTTT. Translated: CSADQLAGVADTQYF.

This clonotype was observed at least ten times. The chain employs TRBV12-3 or TRBV12-4 and TRBJ2-7; 12 bases are shared with TRBD1. CDR3 length: 14 amino acids. V lost 6 bases, J lost 3 bases, and 3 bases stayed unmatched. The CDR3 here is CASRGQGASYEQYF. The CDR3 DNA sequence: TGTGCCAGCAGGGGACAGGGGGCAAGCTACGAGCAGTACTTC.

This clonotype was seen a few times. The CDR3 bases are TGTGCCAGCAGCCTCGGACAGGTCTTCCAAGAGACCCAGTACTTC. As protein: CASSLGQVFQETQYF. V usage is TRBV7-3 and J usage is TRBJ2-5; 7 bases map to TRBD1. Unmatched junction bases numbered 7, after V lost 5 bases and J lost 1 base. The CDR3 has 15 residues. Germline-derived CDR1 and CDR2 are SGHTA and FQGTGA.

This clonotype was picked up a small number of times. This chain connects TRBV5-1 to TRBJ2-1; 7 nucleotides match TRBD2. Trimming at V came to 6 bases and at J to 5 bases, leaving 20 bases not matched to a gene. Germline values: CDR1 SGHRS, CDR2 YFSETQ. The CDR3 length is 18 residues. CDR3 residues: CASTLERGGALGNNEQFF. Written as DNA, the CDR3 is TGCGCCAGCACTCTCGAACGGGGAGGGGCTCTGGGGAACAATGAGCAGTTCTTC. The whole variable domain, remainder taken from reference TRBV5-1 and TRBJ2-1, is KAGVTQTPRYLIKTRGQQVTLSCSPISGHRSVSWYQQTPGQGLQFLFEYFSETQRNKGNFPGRFSGRQFSNSRSEMNVSTLELGDSALYLCASTLERGGALGNNEQFFGPGTRLTVL.

This clonotype came up a few times. The genes are TRBV6-2 or TRBV6-3 and TRBJ2-1; the D is unclear. The CDR3 runs 14 residues. Per the germline V gene, CDR1 is MNHEY and CDR2 is SVGEGT. V gave up 7 bases and J gave up 10 bases, with 20 bases separating them. The CDR3 spells CASTQGILRGEQFF. The CDR3 nucleotides are TGTGCCAGCACACAAGGGATTTTGCGAGGCGAGCAGTTCTTC.

The sample holds many counts of this clonotype. V gene TRBV19 combines with J gene TRBJ1-1; possibly TRBD1 for D (6 bases). Germline V gives CDR1 LNHDA, CDR2 SQIVND (reference sequence). The V gene lost 8 bases and the J gene lost 2 bases, with 15 bases spanning the gap. The CDR3 spans 14 residues. CDR3 in amino acids: CASRIGQINTEAFF. CDR3 nucleotide sequence: TGTGCCAGTCGAATTGGACAGATTAACACTGAAGCTTTCTTT.

This clonotype was observed a handful of times. The chain has TRBV7-9 and TRBJ2-7; D remains unclear. Germline loops: CDR1 SEHNR, CDR2 FQNEAQ (reference sequence). Trimming stripped 2 bases from V and 2 bases from J, with 7 bases between. The CDR3 has 13 residues. The DNA of the CDR3 is TGTGCCAGCAGCTTATACCCCCCCTACGAGCAGTACTTC. Translated, it gives CASSLYPPYEQYF.